This T cell receptor beta chain was documented in a study of blood T cell repertoires in COVID-19. Across the study: Samples of COVID-19 (acute and convalescent) were obtained from the United States, Italy and Spain. Sample material is recorded as cDNA or gDNA derived from T cells, B-cell-depleted T cells, or PBMCs.

Per the original data handling: Amplifying reference gene primers gave estimates of nucleated cell counts. Using immunoSEQ multiplex PCR, the repertoire was profiled, and TCRdb retains in-frame clones only, with some absent. V and J calls and clone size are copied from that table; D and trimming were computed from the DNA. The sample lists 300,000 to 350,000 clones, about 88% occurring once. Followed over time, Seattle patients had been enrolled while infection was active. Per the germline V gene, CDR1 is SGDLS and CDR2 is YYNGEE. Trimming cost V 2 bases and J 7 bases; bases outside gene matches: 1. The CDR3 sequence is 14 residues long.

The rearrangement joins TRBV9 to TRBJ1-4; 11 bases are shared with TRBD1. The source material was peripheral blood. The sequence came from a woman aged 70 to 79 with COVID-19, enrolled during active disease. The CDR3: CASSVGTGGEKLFF. For the CDR3, the DNA is TGTGCCAGCAGCGTCGGGACAGGGGGTGAAAAACTGTTTTTT.